The clone carrying this T cell receptor (beta chain) was counted between two and nine times. The antigen is undetermined. Produced via immunoSEQ multiplex PCR; TCRdb's table is partial and in-frame only. The sample shows around 53,000 clones, 75% to 85% of them seen only once. Using viral peptide pools, the ViraFEST assay grew out antigen-specific CD4+ T cells prior to sequencing. Once cultured for 10 to 11 days, the cells underwent separation to obtain CD4+ T cells. Convalescent patients had PCR-confirmed SARS-CoV-2 infection between March and December 2020. The negative control culture condition consisted of an HIV-1 Nef peptide pool. Half of the medium was exchanged for IL-2 medium on both days 3 and 7. These data originate in a study of vaccination effects on CD4 cells after COVID-19. Points from the study as a whole: After vaccination, at late timepoints, clones induced by infection and by vaccine contracted markedly. In convalescent patients, vaccine-induced clones largely differed from infection-induced clones.

The CDR3 extends over 15 amino acids. The V end was cut by 3 bases, the J end by 1 base, with 10 bases between. CDR1 KGHSH and CDR2 LQKENI come from the germline V gene. This chain links TRBV18 with TRBJ1-3, with TRBD1 as a possible D gene (6 bases). The sequence came from a human donor who had a prior SARS-CoV-2 infection. The sample was CD4+ T cells from PBMCs cultured with HIV peptides, taken before COVID-19 vaccination. Documented subset: HIV-1 Nef peptide pool negative control/reference culture. CDR3 region: CASSPLDRSGNTIYF. As DNA, the CDR3 is TGTGCCAGCTCACCTCTTGACAGGTCTGGAAACACCATATATTTT.